This TCR beta chain stems from a study of T cell responses to AZD1222 COVID-19 vaccine. Looking at the study overall: Pooled in the analysis were second doses at about 4 or about 12 weeks.

Study observations and caveats: The span of vaccine-associated CD4 TCRs extended across spike, with dominance at 160-218 and 743-854. Only a handful of individuals given AZD1222 were seropositive at baseline. Clonal diversity was possibly underestimated, and the donors were mostly white British, with more females.

In the case of this clone: What it binds is unknown.

Here immunoSEQ multiplex PCR was the method, and the copy in TCRdb shows in-frame clones only, minus some. The sample gives under 130,000 clones, about 92% of which show up once; about 4.8% is in the top ten. The ends were cut back, 2 bases at V and 2 bases at J, with 14 bases in the middle. The CDR3 has 16 residues. Germline V gene lookup returns CDR1 MGHRA and CDR2 YSYEKL. This rearrangement joins TRBV4-1 to TRBJ2-3; D uncertain. The source material was peripheral blood, sampled on day 0 of AZD1222 vaccination. This sequence was found in an adult in good health. CDR3 protein: CASSQTPGRDTDTQYF. The CDR3 DNA is TGCGCCAGCAGCCAAACACCGGGTAGGGACACAGATACGCAGTATTTT.